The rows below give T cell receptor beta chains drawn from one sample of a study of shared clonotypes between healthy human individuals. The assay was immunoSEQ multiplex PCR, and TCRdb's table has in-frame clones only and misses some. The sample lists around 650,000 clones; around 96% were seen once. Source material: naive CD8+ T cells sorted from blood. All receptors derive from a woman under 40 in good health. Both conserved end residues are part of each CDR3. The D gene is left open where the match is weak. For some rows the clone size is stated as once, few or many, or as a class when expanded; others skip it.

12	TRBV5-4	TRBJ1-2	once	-	TGTGCCAGCAGCTTGGGGACCTATGGCTACACCTTC	CASSLGTYGYTF
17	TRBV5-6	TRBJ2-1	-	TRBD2	TGTGCCAGCAGCCGAAGACTAGCGGGAGGCTCCTACAATGAGCAGTTCTTC	CASSRRLAGGSYNEQFF
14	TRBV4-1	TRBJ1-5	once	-	TGCGCCAGCAGCCAATTGTTGCGCAATCAGCCCCAGCATTTT	CASSQLLRNQPQHF
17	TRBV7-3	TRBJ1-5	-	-	TGTGCCAGCAGCTCAAATGACCCCTCCGTATGCAATCAGCCCCAGCATTTT	CASSSNDPSVCNQPQHF
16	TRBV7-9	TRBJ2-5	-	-	TGTGCCAGCAGCGGAGGGGCAGGGGGAGTCAGGGAGACCCAGTACTTC	CASSGGAGGVRETQYF
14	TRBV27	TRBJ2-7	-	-	TGTGCCAGCAGTTTATCCCCCCCGACCTACGAGCAGTACTTC	CASSLSPPTYEQYF
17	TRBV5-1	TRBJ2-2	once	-	TGCGCCAGCAGCTTGTTACCTCCCCCAGCGCACACCGGGGAGCTGTTTTTT	CASSLLPPPAHTGELFF
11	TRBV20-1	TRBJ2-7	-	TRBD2	TGCAGTGCAACCGGGGGGTTCGAGCAGTACTTC	CSATGGFEQYF
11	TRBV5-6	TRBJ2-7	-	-	TGTGCCAGCAGCTTGGCCGGCGAGCAGTACTTC	CASSLAGEQYF
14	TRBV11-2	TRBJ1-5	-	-	TGTGCCAGCAGCTTGAGTGGTAGCAATCAGCCCCAGCATTTT	CASSLSGSNQPQHF
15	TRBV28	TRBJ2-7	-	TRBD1	TGTGCCAGCAGTTTCAGGGGGCGTGAGGGGGACGAGCAGTACTTC	CASSFRGREGDEQYF
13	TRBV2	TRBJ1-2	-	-	TGTGCCATCATGGAAGAGGGCCCCTATGGCTACACCTTC	CAIMEEGPYGYTF
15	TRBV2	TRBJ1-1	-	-	TGTGCCAGCAGTGGCATGGAGATACCGAACACTGAAGCTTTCTTT	CASSGMEIPNTEAFF
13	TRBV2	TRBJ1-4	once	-	TGTGCCAGCAGAGAAGGGTGGGGTGAAAAACTGTTTTTT	CASREGWGEKLFF
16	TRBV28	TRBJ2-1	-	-	TGTGCCAGCAGTTTCTTGGTGGGGGAGGCGGTGGATGAGCAGTTCTTC	CASSFLVGEAVDEQFF
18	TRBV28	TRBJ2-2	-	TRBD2	TGTGCCAGCAGTCCCGGGACTAGCGGGAGTGTAGGGACCGGGGAGCTGTTTTTT	CASSPGTSGSVGTGELFF
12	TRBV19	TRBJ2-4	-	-	TGTGCCAGTAGTAACAGGGAAAACATTCAGTACTTC	CASSNRENIQYF
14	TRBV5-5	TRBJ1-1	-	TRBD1	TGTGCCAGCAGCCACCGAGACAGGGCTTTTGAAGCTTTCTTT	CASSHRDRAFEAFF
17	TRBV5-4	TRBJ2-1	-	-	TGTGCCAGCAGCTTGGCCTTGCGGGAATGGTCCTACAATGAGCAGTTCTTC	CASSLALREWSYNEQFF
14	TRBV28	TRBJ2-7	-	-	TGTGCCAGCAGTTTATCCAGGGGAGGGAGCGAGCAGTACTTC	CASSLSRGGSEQYF
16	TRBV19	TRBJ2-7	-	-	TGTGCCAGTAGTATCTTCGGCCCAGGGGCTGAAGGCGAGCAGTACTTC	CASSIFGPGAEGEQYF
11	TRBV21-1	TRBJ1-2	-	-	TGTGCCAGCAGTGCAGGCGGTGGCTACACCTTC	CASSAGGGYTF
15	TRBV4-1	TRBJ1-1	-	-	TGCGCCAGCAGCCAAGTAGGCTCCACGGCCACTGAAGCTTTCTTT	CASSQVGSTATEAFF
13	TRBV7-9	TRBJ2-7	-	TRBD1	TGTGCCAGCAGCCCAGGGGGCGGTGGGGAGCAGTACTTC	CASSPGGGGEQYF
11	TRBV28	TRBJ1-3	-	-	TGTGCCAGCAAGTACGGTGGCACCATATATTTT	CASKYGGTIYF
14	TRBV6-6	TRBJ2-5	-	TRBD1	TGTGCCAGCAAGAAGAACAGGGGGCCGGAGACCCAGTACTTC	CASKKNRGPETQYF
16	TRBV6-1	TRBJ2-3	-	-	TGTGCCAGCAGTGACCGCCTGAGGGGTGAAACAGATACGCAGTATTTT	CASSDRLRGETDTQYF
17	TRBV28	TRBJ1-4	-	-	TGTGCCAGCAGTTTATCCCCCGCTGAGGAGGGGGATGAAAAACTGTTTTTT	CASSLSPAEEGDEKLFF
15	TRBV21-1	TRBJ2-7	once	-	TGTGCCACCGAATCTTTCCGGGACAACCCCTACGAGCAGTACTTC	CATESFRDNPYEQYF